This TCR beta chain was sequenced in a study of blood T cell repertoires in COVID-19 (dated by TCRdb to the early 2020s). Turning to the overall study: Samples from collaborators originated in the United States, Italy and Spain and spanned both the acute and convalescent phases of COVID-19. Sample metadata almost always included a de-identified subject ID, COVID-19 status, age in years and sex. Subjects who had been exposed to COVID-19, were actively infected with it, or had recovered from it provided the deeply sampled blood TCRbeta repertoires that made up the dataset. A freely available public database, intended as a resource for researchers studying the immune response to SARS-CoV-2, is where the repertoires were released. Where available, HLA class I and class II types were obtained from metadata supplied by the sample provider rather than from assay-based typing. The prospective study material was composed of cDNA or gDNA derived from T cells, B-cell-depleted T cells, or PBMCs. Samples were obtained from the ongoing ImmuneRACE study (first 160 participants) and from over 1,000 subjects provided by 6 global collaborators.

TCRbeta CDR3 regions were amplified from genomic DNA by means of the immunoSEQ Assay, a bias-controlled multiplex PCR. In the paper's pipeline: The number of nucleated cells in each sample was estimated from the amplification of reference gene primers within the assay. Sequence reads were collapsed and filtered to measure the absolute abundance of every unique TCRbeta CDR3 rearrangement. For each sample, productive Simpson clonality was calculated as the square root of Simpson's diversity index across productive rearrangements. As stored in TCRdb, this immuneACCESS dataset retains in-frame rearrangements with V and J assigned. A fraction of the clones does not appear; measured against another copy, unresolved V genes explain less than half of the discrepancy, and the remainder lacks a known reason. The D gene and trimming were derived from the DNA, and the V and J assignments and clone size from that table. This sample comprises roughly 61,000 clones, around 67% of them detected only once. The ten most abundant clones make up about 14% of the sample.

This clone was recorded only once. It has no known antigen specificity. Per-nucleotide qualities are absent, and no much larger clonotype sits a single base away. Study-wide findings and limitations: How much clinical and demographic metadata was included differed by source and by participant, and the metadata was provided uncurated.

Whole blood was collected in K2EDTA tubes by collaborating institutions according to the institutions' own protocols. For TCRbeta analysis, collaborator samples were shipped as frozen whole blood, as isolated PBMCs, or as DNA extracted from either sample type. The CDR3 starts with the cysteine, ends with the phenylalanine, and has 16 residues. Only the CDR3 part of the read is kept: 48 bases, read in frame from the first base. Per the germline V gene (reference sequence), LNHDA is the CDR1 and SQIVND is the CDR2. Trimming removed 6 bases from V and 6 bases from J; the gene matches leave 11 bases unexplained.

Sample: peripheral blood. This TCR came from a woman aged 70-85 years with acute or convalescent COVID-19. The rearrangement combines TRBV19 with TRBJ2-5; 12 middle bases align to TRBD1. This receptor has the CDR3 CASSEGGTGGRKTQYF. The bases read TGTGCCAGTAGCGAGGGTGGGACAGGGGGCAGGAAGACCCAGTACTTC.